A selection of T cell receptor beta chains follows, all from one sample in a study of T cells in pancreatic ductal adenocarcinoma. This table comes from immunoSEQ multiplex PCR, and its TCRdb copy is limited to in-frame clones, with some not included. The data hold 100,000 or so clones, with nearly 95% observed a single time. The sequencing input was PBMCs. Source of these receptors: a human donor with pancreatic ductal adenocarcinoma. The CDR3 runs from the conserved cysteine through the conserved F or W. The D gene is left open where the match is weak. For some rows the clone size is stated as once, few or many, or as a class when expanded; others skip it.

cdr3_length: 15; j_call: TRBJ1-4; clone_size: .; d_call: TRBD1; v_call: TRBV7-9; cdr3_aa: CASSTGLGQGGKLFF; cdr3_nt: TGTGCCAGCAGCACAGGTCTCGGACAGGGAGGAAAACTGTTTTTT
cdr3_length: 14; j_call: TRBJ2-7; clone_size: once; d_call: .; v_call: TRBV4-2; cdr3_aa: CASSQGPRGDEQYF; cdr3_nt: TGTGCCAGCAGCCAAGGACCCAGAGGTGACGAGCAGTACTTC
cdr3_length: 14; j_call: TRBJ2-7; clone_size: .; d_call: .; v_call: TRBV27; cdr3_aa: CASSLSLNFYEQYF; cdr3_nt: TGTGCCAGCAGTTTATCGTTAAACTTCTACGAGCAGTACTTC
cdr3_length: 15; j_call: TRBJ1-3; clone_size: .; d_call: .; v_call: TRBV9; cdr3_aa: CASSVGFQGGNTIYF; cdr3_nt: TGTGCCAGCAGCGTAGGATTTCAGGGAGGAAACACCATATATTTT
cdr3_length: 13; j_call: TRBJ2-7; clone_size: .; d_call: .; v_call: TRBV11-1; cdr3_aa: CASSVGHNYEQYF; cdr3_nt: TGTGCCAGCAGCGTCGGACATAACTACGAGCAGTACTTC
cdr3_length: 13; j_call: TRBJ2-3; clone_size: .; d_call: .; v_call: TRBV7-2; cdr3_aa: CASSSYGSDTQYF; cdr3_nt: TGTGCCAGCAGCTCCTACGGTTCGGATACGCAGTATTTT
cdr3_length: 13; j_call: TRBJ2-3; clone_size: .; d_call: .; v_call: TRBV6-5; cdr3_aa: CASSKRGTDTQYF; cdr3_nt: TGTGCCAGCAGTAAACGGGGCACAGATACGCAGTATTTT
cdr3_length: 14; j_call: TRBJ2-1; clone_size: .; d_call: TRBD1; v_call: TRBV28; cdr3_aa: CASGGQDIYNEQFF; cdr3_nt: TGTGCCAGCGGGGGACAGGACATCTACAATGAGCAGTTCTTC
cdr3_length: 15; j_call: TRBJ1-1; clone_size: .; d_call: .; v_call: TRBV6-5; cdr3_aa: CASRKGSSGDTEAFF; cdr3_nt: TGTGCCAGCAGAAAGGGGAGTTCGGGGGACACTGAAGCTTTCTTT
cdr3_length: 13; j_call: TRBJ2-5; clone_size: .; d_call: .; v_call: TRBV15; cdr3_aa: CATSRDPSETQYF; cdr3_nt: TGTGCCACCAGCAGAGATCCGAGCGAGACCCAGTACTTC
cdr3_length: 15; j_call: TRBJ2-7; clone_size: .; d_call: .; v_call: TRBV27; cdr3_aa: CASSLSPGAGYEQYF; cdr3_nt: TGTGCCAGCAGTTTATCGCCGGGAGCAGGGTACGAGCAGTACTTC
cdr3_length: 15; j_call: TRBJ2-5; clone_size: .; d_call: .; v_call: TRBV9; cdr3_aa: CASSPFGTVAETQYF; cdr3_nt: TGTGCCAGCAGCCCCTTTGGGACTGTCGCAGAGACCCAGTACTTC
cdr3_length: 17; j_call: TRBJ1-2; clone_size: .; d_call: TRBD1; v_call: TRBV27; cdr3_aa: CASSLSSGGQGARGYTF; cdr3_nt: TGTGCCAGCAGTTTATCTTCGGGGGGACAGGGGGCTCGGGGCTACACCTTC
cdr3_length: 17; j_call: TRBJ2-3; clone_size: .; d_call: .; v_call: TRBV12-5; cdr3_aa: CASGIRTIGLVVDTQYF; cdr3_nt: TGTGCTAGTGGGATCCGGACTATCGGTTTGGTTGTGGATACGCAGTATTTT
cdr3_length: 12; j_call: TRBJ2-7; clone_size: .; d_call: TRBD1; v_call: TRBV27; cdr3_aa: CARGTAAYEQYF; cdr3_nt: TGTGCCAGAGGGACAGCCGCCTACGAGCAGTACTTC
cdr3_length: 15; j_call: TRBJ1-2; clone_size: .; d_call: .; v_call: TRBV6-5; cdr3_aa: CASSLTGQLVYGYTF; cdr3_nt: TGTGCCAGCAGCCTAACTGGACAGCTTGTCTATGGCTACACCTTC
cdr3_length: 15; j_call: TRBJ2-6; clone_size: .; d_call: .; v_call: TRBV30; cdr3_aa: CAWSGSGTGANVLTF; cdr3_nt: TGTGCCTGGAGCGGGAGCGGAACTGGGGCCAACGTCCTGACTTTC
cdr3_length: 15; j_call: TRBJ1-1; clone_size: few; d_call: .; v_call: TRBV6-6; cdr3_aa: CASSYSTAANTEAFF; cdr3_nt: TGTGCCAGCAGTTACTCTACAGCGGCTAACACTGAAGCTTTCTTT
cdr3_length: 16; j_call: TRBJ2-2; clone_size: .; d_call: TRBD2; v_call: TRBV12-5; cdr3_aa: CASGLVLGRESGELFF; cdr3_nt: TGTGCTAGTGGTTTGGTACTAGGGCGGGAGAGCGGGGAGCTGTTTTTT
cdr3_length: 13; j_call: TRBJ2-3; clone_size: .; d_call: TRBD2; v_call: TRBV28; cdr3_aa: CASRTSGSDTQYF; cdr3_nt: TGTGCCAGCAGAACTAGCGGTTCAGATACGCAGTATTTT
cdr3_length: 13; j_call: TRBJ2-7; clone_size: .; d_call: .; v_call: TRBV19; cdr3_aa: CARNIAEPDEQYF; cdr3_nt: TGTGCCAGAAACATAGCGGAACCGGACGAGCAGTACTTC
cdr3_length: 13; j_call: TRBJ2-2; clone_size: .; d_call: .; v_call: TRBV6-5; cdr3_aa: CASRHFNTGELFF; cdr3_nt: TGTGCCAGCAGACATTTTAACACCGGGGAGCTGTTTTTT
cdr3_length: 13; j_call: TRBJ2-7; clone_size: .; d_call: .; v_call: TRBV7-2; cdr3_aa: CASSFPQEGEQYF; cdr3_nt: TGTGCCAGCAGCTTTCCCCAGGAAGGCGAGCAGTACTTC
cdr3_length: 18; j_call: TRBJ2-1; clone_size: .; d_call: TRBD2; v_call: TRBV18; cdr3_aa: CASSPGLALNDLDNEQFF; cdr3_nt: TGTGCCAGCTCACCGGGACTAGCTTTAAACGACTTAGACAATGAGCAGTTCTTC
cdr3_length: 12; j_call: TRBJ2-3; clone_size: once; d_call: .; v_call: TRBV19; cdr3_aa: CASTATGDTQYF; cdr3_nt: TGTGCCAGTACCGCGACCGGGGATACGCAGTATTTT
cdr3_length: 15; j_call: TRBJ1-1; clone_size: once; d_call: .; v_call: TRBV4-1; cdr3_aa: CASSQVGVRVTEAFF; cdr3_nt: TGCGCCAGCAGCCAAGTTGGCGTCCGGGTCACTGAAGCTTTCTTT
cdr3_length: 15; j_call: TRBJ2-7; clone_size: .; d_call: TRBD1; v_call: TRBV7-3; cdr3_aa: CASSLGGQGGYEQYF; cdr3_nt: TGTGCCAGCAGCTTAGGAGGACAGGGGGGATACGAGCAGTACTTC
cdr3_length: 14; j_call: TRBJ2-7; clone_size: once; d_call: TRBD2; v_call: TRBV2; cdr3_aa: CASSIGTSGNEQYF; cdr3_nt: TGTGCCAGCTCAATCGGGACTAGCGGGAACGAGCAGTACTTC
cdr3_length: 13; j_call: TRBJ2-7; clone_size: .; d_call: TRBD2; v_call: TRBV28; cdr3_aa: CASSSPGGEEQYF; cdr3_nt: TGTGCCAGCAGTTCGCCGGGAGGGGAAGAGCAGTACTTC
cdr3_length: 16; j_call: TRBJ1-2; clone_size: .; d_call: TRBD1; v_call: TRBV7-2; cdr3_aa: CASSVRQGGSNYGYTF; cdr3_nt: TGTGCCAGCAGCGTAAGACAGGGAGGCTCTAACTATGGCTACACCTTC
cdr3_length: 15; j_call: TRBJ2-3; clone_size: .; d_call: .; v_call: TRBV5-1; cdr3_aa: CASSLAAGLTDTQYF; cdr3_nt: TGCGCCAGCAGCTTGGCCGCAGGGCTCACAGATACGCAGTATTTT
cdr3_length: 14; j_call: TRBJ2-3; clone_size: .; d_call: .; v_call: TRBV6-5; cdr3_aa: CASTDGSWADTQYF; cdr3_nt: TGTGCCAGCACCGACGGGAGCTGGGCAGATACGCAGTATTTT
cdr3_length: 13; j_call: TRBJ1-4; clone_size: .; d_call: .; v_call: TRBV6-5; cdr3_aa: CASSPSVNTKLFF; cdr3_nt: TGTGCCAGCAGTCCCTCAGTAAACACCAAACTGTTTTTT
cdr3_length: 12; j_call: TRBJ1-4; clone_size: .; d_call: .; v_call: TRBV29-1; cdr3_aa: CSVTGGNEKLFF; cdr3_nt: TGCAGCGTTACCGGAGGGAATGAAAAACTGTTTTTT
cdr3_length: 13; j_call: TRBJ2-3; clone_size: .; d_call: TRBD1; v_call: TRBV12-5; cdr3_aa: CAYRQGVGDTQYF; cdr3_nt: TGTGCCTATCGACAGGGGGTGGGAGATACGCAGTATTTT
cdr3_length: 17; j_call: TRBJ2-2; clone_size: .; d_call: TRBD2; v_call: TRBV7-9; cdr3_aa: CASSLTHSGRGNGELFF; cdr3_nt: TGTGCCAGCAGCTTAACCCATAGCGGGAGGGGGAACGGGGAGCTGTTTTTT
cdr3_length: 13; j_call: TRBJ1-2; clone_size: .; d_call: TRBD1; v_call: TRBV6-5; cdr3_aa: CASSYSTGDGYTF; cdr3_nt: TGTGCCAGCAGTTACTCCACAGGGGATGGCTACACCTTC
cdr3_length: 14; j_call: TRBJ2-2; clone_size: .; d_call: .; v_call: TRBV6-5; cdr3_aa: CASSYSDYTGELFF; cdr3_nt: TGTGCCAGCAGTTACTCGGACTACACCGGGGAGCTGTTTTTT
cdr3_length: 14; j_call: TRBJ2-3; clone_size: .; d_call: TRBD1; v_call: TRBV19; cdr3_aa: CASTRDRGTDTQYF; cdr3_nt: TGTGCCAGTACTCGGGACAGGGGGACAGATACGCAGTATTTT
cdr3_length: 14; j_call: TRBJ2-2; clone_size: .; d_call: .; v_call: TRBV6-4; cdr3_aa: CASSEGYNTGELFF; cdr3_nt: TGTGCCAGCAGTGAGGGCTACAACACCGGGGAGCTGTTTTTT
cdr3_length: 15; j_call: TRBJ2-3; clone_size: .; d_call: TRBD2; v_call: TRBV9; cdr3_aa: CASSASGSSTDTQYF; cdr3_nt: TGTGCCAGCAGCGCAAGCGGGAGTTCAACAGATACGCAGTATTTT
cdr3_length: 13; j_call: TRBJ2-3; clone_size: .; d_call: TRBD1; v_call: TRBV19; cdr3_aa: CASSIQGDNTQYF; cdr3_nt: TGTGCCAGTAGTATCCAGGGGGACAATACGCAGTATTTT
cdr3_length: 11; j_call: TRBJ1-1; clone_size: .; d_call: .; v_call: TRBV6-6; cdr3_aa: CASSTQGTAFF; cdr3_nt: TGTGCCAGCAGTACACAGGGCACGGCTTTCTTT
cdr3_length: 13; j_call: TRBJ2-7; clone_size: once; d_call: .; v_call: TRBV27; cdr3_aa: CASSFGSLNEQYF; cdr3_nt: TGTGCCAGCAGTTTCGGGAGTTTGAACGAGCAGTACTTC
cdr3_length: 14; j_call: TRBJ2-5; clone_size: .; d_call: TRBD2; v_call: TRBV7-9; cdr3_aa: CASSLEWGGKTQYF; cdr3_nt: TGTGCCAGCAGCTTAGAATGGGGGGGAAAGACCCAGTACTTC
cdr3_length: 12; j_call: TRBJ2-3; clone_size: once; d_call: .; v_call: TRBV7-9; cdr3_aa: CASSLSADTQYF; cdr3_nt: TGTGCCAGCAGCTTGAGCGCAGATACGCAGTATTTT
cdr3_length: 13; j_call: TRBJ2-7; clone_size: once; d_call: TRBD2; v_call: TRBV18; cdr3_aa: CASSDLAGVFQYF; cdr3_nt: TGTGCCAGCTCAGATCTAGCGGGAGTGTTCCAGTACTTC
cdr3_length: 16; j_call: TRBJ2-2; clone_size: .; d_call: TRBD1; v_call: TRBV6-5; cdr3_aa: CASSYSGTGGAGELFF; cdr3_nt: TGTGCCAGCAGTTACTCCGGGACAGGGGGCGCCGGGGAGCTGTTTTTT
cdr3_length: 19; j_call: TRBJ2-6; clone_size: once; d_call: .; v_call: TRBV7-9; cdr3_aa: CASSLGVGQTPSGANVLTF; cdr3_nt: TGTGCCAGCAGCTTAGGAGTTGGACAGACCCCTTCGGGGGCCAACGTCCTGACTTTC
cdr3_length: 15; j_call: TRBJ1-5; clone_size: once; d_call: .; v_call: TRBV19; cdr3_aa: CASRVQGRRNQPQHF; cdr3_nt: TGTGCCAGCAGGGTCCAGGGTAGGCGCAATCAGCCCCAGCATTTT
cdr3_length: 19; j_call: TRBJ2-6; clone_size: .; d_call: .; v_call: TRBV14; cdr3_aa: CASSRIAVQGPRGANVLTF; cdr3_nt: TGTGCCAGCAGCCGAATTGCCGTTCAGGGCCCTCGTGGGGCCAACGTCCTGACTTTC
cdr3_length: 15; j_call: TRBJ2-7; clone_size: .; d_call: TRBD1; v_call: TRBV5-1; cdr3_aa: CASSLLIGQGYEQYF; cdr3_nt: TGCGCCAGCAGCTTGCTTATAGGACAGGGTTACGAGCAGTACTTC
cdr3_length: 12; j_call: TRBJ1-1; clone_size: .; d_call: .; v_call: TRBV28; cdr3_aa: CASRQYNTEAFF; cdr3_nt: TGTGCCAGCAGACAGTACAACACTGAAGCTTTCTTT